Given below is one TCR beta chain in context. The data belong to a study of shared clonotypes between healthy human individuals. The table came from immunoSEQ multiplex PCR; TCRdb's copy has only in-frame clones and leaves some out. This sample yields roughly 2.2 million clones, of which 85% to 95% are seen a single time; under 0.45% belongs to the top ten. The receptor's source is a man between 18 and 29 years old in good health. Some clones in this sample may be carry-over from other donors' samples. Sequenced sample: naive CD4+ T cells from PBMCs. The subset is: CD45RA+ positively selected.

The CDR3 spells CAISDKTGKYEKLFF. Here the CDR3 DNA reads TGTGCCATCAGTGATAAAACAGGGAAGTATGAAAAACTGTTTTTT. The chain employs TRBV10-3 and TRBJ1-4, with TRBD1 as a possible D gene (6 bases). From germline, CDR1 is ENHRY and CDR2 SYGVKD. V was cut by 3 bases and J by 6 bases, with 14 bases left in between. This CDR3 spans 15 amino acids.